A single sample gave rise to the 2 T cell receptor beta chains below, sequenced in a study of blood T cell repertoires in COVID-19. Sequencing used immunoSEQ multiplex PCR; TCRdb keeps in-frame clones, though not all of them. The top ten hold roughly an eighth of the sample, which has about 71,000 clones, 82% seen once. Material for sequencing was peripheral blood. These receptors were obtained from a woman older than 75 with acute or convalescent COVID-19.

The V call is TRBV6-5, the J call TRBJ1-1, with D perhaps matching TRBD1 (5 bases). The CDR3 covers 14 residues. The V and J ends lost 4 bases and 6 bases respectively, with 15 bases between them. The germline CDR1 and CDR2 sequences are MNHEY and SVGAGI. CDR3 bases: TGTGCCAGCAGTTCCCGGGACCCGGGGGCTGAAGCTTTCTTT. Translating it yields CASSSRDPGAEAFF.

The chain combines TRBV7-6 with TRBJ2-2, with a weak D call TRBD2 (6 bases). Germline V gene lookup returns CDR1 SGHVS and CDR2 FNYEAQ. The CDR3 length is 15 residues. V lost 3 bases and J lost 0, with 8 bases in between. The CDR3 DNA sequence: TGTGCCAGCAGCTTGGCGGGACCGAACACCGGGGAGCTGTTTTTT. Translated: CASSLAGPNTGELFF.